The 2 T cell receptor beta chains in this list originate from one sample, sequenced in a study of blood T cell repertoires in COVID-19. Generated by immunoSEQ multiplex PCR, the TCRdb table keeps only in-frame clones and is missing some. Of more than 200,000 clones detected, 65% to 85% appear once; the ten largest clones hold approximately 4.8%. What was sequenced was peripheral blood. These receptors came from a man in his fifties with active or convalescent COVID-19.

This chain links TRBV5-1 with TRBJ2-5; a weak D match, TRBD2 (5 bases). Per germline, CDR1 SGHRS and CDR2 YFSETQ. CDR3 size: 13 residues. V was trimmed by 4 bases and J by 7 bases, leaving 14 bases between them. The CDR3 spells CASSETEGRTQYF. The CDR3 nucleotides read TGCGCCAGCAGCGAGACCGAGGGAAGGACCCAGTACTTC. Full variable domain (remainder filled in from reference TRBV5-1 and TRBJ2-5): KAGVTQTPRYLIKTRGQQVTLSCSPISGHRSVSWYQQTPGQGLQFLFEYFSETQRNKGNFPGRFSGRQFSNSRSEMNVSTLELGDSALYLCASSETEGRTQYFGPGTRLLVL.

V is TRBV5-1 and J is TRBJ2-1, with a tentative D call TRBD2 (5 bases). The CDR3 extends over 16 amino acids. CDR1 is SGHRS and CDR2 is YFSETQ in the germline V gene. The V and J ends lost 3 bases and 5 bases respectively, with 18 bases between them. The CDR3 loop reads CASSSRDRRFDNEQFF. The CDR3 DNA reads TGCGCCAGCAGCTCCCGGGATCGAAGGTTCGACAATGAGCAGTTCTTC.